This T cell receptor (beta chain) originates from a study of blood T cell repertoires in COVID-19. Study as a whole: Some COVID-19 samples were acute and others convalescent; all came from the United States, Italy and Spain. The cDNA or gDNA used as material had been derived from T cells, B-cell-depleted T cells, or PBMCs.

Trimming shortened V by 4 bases and J by 2 bases, and 18 bases separated the two germline ends. The germline CDR1 and CDR2 sequences are MDHEN and SYDVKM. CDR3 size: 16 residues. Study processing details: By means of reference gene primer amplification, nucleated cell counts were estimated. Assay used: immunoSEQ multiplex PCR; TCRdb lists only in-frame clones, some missing. V, J and clone size derive from that table, while D and trimming were established from the DNA sequence. Altogether 200,000 to 250,000 clones are present, about 82% being singletons, with the ten largest covering 5.5% to 6%. Seattle cases were enrolled at active infection and followed longitudinally.

This rearrangement joins TRBV28 to TRBJ2-7; TRBD1 is a possible D gene (5 bases). The clonotype was recovered from a woman older than 75 with COVID-19, enrolled during active disease. Sequenced sample: peripheral blood. The CDR3: CASSSTTGPLTYEQYF. The CDR3 DNA reads TGTGCCAGCAGTTCAACCACAGGCCCCCTGACCTACGAGCAGTACTTC.